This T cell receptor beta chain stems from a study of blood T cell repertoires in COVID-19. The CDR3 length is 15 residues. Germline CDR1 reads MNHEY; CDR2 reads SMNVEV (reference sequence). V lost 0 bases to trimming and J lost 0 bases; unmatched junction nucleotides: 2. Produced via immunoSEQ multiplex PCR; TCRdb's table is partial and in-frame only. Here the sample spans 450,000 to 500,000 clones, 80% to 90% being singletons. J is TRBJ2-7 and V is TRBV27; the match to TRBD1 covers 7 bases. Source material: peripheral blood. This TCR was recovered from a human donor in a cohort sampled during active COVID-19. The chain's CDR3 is CASSLSAGGSYEQYF. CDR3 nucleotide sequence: TGTGCCAGCAGTTTATCGGCAGGGGGCTCCTACGAGCAGTACTTC.